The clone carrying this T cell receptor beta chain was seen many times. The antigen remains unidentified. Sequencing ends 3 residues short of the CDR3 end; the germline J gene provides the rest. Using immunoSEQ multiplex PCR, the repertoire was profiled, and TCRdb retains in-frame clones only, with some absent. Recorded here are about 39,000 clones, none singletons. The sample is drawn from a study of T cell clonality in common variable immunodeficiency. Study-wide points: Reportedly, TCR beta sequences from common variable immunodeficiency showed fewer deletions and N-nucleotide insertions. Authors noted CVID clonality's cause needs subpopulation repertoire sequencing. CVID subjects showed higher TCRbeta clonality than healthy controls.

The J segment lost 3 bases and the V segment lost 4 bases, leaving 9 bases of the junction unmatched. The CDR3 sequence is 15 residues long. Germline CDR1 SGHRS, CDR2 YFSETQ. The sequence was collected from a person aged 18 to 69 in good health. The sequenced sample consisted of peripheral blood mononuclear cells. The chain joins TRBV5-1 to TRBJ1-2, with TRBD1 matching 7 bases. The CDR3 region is CASSPNRGVDYGYTF. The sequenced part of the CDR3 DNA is TGCGCCAGCAGCCCAAACAGGGGAGTGGACTATGGC.